This is a list of T cell receptor beta chains from one sample in a study of T cell responses to AZD1222 COVID-19 vaccine. Method: immunoSEQ multiplex PCR; TCRdb's copy keeps in-frame clones and lacks some. The sample carries some 160,000 clones, 90% to 95% recorded once. The sequences come from peripheral blood, collected on day 0 of AZD1222 vaccination. These receptors were collected from an adult in good health. Each CDR3 is given with its conserved first and last residue. Each record gives: J gene, clone size, D gene, V gene, CDR3 protein, CDR3 DNA. The D gene is left open where the match is weak. Rows give clone size only sometimes, using once, few, many, or a class for an expanded clone.

J: TRBJ1-2; size: .; D: TRBD1; V: TRBV27; CDR3: CASSLRGGLNYGYTF; DNA: TGTGCCAGCAGTTTAAGAGGGGGCCTTAACTATGGCTACACCTTC
J: TRBJ1-2; size: .; D: .; V: TRBV30; CDR3: CAWSLAENFGYTF; DNA: TGTGCCTGGAGTCTGGCAGAAAATTTTGGCTACACCTTC
J: TRBJ2-5; size: .; D: TRBD2; V: TRBV4-2; CDR3: CASSQDGGLVRETQYF; DNA: TGTGCCAGCAGCCAAGATGGCGGACTAGTACGAGAGACCCAGTACTTC
J: TRBJ2-7; size: .; D: .; V: TRBV12-3/TRBV12-4; CDR3: CASSLFHEQYF; DNA: TGTGCCAGCAGTTTATTCCACGAGCAGTACTTC
J: TRBJ2-1; size: .; D: TRBD2; V: TRBV3-1/TRBV3-2; CDR3: CASRGQRGGRNEQFF; DNA: TGTGCCAGCCGTGGTCAGCGGGGGGGAAGAAATGAGCAGTTCTTC
J: TRBJ1-6; size: .; D: .; V: TRBV5-1; CDR3: CASSLGDNSPLHF; DNA: TGCGCCAGCAGCTTGGGGGATAATTCACCCCTCCACTTT
J: TRBJ2-3; size: once; D: TRBD2; V: TRBV24-1; CDR3: CATSDTAGVPDTQYF; DNA: TGTGCCACCAGTGATACAGCGGGGGTCCCAGATACGCAGTATTTT
J: TRBJ1-5; size: .; D: .; V: TRBV5-1; CDR3: CASSLVGDSNQPQHF; DNA: TGCGCCAGCAGCTTGGTAGGGGATAGCAATCAGCCCCAGCATTTT
J: TRBJ2-7; size: .; D: TRBD1; V: TRBV2; CDR3: CASSQWTGGEQYF; DNA: TGTGCCAGCAGCCAATGGACAGGGGGCGAGCAGTACTTC
J: TRBJ2-1; size: .; D: TRBD2; V: TRBV7-3; CDR3: CASSSIAGSSYNEQFF; DNA: TGTGCCAGCAGCTCCATAGCGGGGAGCTCCTACAATGAGCAGTTCTTC
J: TRBJ2-7; size: .; D: .; V: TRBV30; CDR3: CALTIQTGQQYF; DNA: TGTGCCTTAACAATCCAAACGGGACAGCAGTACTTC
J: TRBJ1-2; size: .; D: .; V: TRBV7-9; CDR3: CASSLNTGLAYGYTF; DNA: TGTGCCAGCAGCTTAAACACGGGTCTTGCTTATGGCTACACCTTC
J: TRBJ2-1; size: .; D: .; V: TRBV3-1/TRBV3-2; CDR3: CASSPDALSSYNEQFF; DNA: TGTGCCAGCAGCCCCGATGCGCTCAGCTCCTACAATGAGCAGTTCTTC
J: TRBJ1-2; size: few; D: .; V: TRBV6-5; CDR3: CASSKGSRDGYTF; DNA: TGTGCCAGCAGTAAGGGGTCCCGGGATGGCTACACCTTC